This T cell receptor (beta chain) comes out of a study of graft-versus-host responses after intestinal transplantation. About the study: All of the recipients had induction that used anti-thymocyte globulin, then tacrolimus and steroids for 2 to 3 years. Points from the study as a whole: Early after transplant, HvG clones declined as circulating GvH clones peaked.

Regarding this clone: Its antigen is unknown.

Trimming took 2 bases from V and 4 from J, leaving 9 bases between them. The CDR3 is made up of 14 amino acids. The germline gives CDR1 MNHNS, CDR2 SASEGT. Generated by immunoSEQ multiplex PCR, the TCRdb table keeps only in-frame clones and is missing some. The sample holds approximately 99,000 clones, around 92% seen once. The sequenced sample was unstimulated CD8+ T cells sorted from spleen or lymph node cells, obtained before transplant. This clonotype was sampled from a human donor who was the organ donor for an intestinal transplant. V usage is TRBV6-1 and J usage is TRBJ2-1; the D gene is possibly TRBD1 (6 bases). CDR3 region: CASSESQGYNEQFF. In DNA, the CDR3 is TGTGCCAGCAGTGAATCGCAGGGGTACAATGAGCAGTTCTTC.